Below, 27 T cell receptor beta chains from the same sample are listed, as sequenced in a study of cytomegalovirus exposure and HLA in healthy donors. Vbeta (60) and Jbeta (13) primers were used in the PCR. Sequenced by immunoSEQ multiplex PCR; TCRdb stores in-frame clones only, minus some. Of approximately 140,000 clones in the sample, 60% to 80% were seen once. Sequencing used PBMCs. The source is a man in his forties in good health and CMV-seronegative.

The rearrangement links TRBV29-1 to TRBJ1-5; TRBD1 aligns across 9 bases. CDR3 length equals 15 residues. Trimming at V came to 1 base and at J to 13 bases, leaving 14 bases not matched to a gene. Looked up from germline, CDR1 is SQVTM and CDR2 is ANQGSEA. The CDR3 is CSVEGTGDDPPLQHF. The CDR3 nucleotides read TGCAGCGTTGAAGGGACAGGGGATGATCCCCCACTGCAGCATTTT. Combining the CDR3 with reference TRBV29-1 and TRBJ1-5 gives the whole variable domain SAVISQKPSRDICQRGTSLTIQCQVDSQVTMMFWYRQQPGQSLTLIATANQGSEATYESGFVIDKFPISRPNLTFSTLTVSNMSPEDSSIYLCSVEGTGDDPPLQHFGDGTRLSIL.

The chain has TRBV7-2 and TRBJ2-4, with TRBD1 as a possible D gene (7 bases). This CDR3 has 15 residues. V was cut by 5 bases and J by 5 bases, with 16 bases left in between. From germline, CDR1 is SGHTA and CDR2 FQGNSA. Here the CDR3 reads CASSAGGTPQNIQYF. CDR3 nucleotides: TGTGCCAGCAGCGCAGGGGGGACACCTCAAAACATTCAGTACTTC.

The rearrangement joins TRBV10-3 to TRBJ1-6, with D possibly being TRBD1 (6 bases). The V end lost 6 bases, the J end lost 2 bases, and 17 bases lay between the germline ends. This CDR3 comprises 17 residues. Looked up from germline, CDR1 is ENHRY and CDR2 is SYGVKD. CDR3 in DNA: TGTGCCATCAGAGATCCATCGACAGGACCCTATAATTCACCCCTCCACTTT. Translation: CAIRDPSTGPYNSPLHF.

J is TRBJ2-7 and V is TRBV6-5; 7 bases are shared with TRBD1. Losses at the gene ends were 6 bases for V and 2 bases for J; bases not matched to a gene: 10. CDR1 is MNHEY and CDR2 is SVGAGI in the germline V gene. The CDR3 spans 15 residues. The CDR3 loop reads CASRNKGGLAYEQYF. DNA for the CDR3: TGTGCCAGCAGAAACAAAGGGGGCTTGGCCTACGAGCAGTACTTC.

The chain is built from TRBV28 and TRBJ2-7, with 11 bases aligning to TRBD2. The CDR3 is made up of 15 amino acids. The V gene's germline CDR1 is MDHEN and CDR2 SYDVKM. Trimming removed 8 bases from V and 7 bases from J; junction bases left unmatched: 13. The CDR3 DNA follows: TGTGCCAGCTTCCCCGTAGCGGGGGGGAATTTTGAGCAGTACTTC. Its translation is CASFPVAGGNFEQYF.

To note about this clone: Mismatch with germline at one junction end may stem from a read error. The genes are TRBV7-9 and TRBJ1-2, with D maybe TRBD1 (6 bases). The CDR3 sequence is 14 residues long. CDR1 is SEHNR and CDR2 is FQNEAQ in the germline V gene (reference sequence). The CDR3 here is CSSREAGDIYGYTF. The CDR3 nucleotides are TGTTCCAGCAGGGAGGCGGGGGACATCTATGGCTACACCTTC.

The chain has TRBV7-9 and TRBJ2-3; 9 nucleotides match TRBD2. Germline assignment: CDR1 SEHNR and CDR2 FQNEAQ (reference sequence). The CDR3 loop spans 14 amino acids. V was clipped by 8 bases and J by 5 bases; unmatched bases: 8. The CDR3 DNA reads TGTGCCAGCGAAAAAAGCGGGGGGTTAGATACGCAGTATTTT. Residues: CASEKSGGLDTQYF.

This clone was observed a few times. The CDR3 sequence is CAWRLGNEKLFF. The CDR3 region has the DNA TGTGCCTGGAGGCTCGGTAATGAAAAACTGTTTTTT. This chain uses TRBV30 with TRBJ1-4; no definite D call. The CDR3 consists of 12 residues. The V and J ends lost 3 bases and 4 bases respectively, with 6 bases between them. Germline CDR1 is GTSNPN and CDR2 is SVGIG (reference sequence).

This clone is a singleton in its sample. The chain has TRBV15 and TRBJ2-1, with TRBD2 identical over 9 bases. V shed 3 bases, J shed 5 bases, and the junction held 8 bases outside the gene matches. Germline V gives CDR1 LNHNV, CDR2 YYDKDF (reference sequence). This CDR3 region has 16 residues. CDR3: CATSRDPGLAHNEQFF. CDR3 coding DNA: TGTGCCACCAGCAGGGATCCGGGACTAGCCCACAATGAGCAGTTCTTC. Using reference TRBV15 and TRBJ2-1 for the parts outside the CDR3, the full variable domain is DAMVIQNPRYQVTQFGKPVTLSCSQTLNHNVMYWYQQKSSQAPKLLFHYYDKDFNNEADTPDNFQSRRPNTSFCFLDIRSPGLGDTAMYLCATSRDPGLAHNEQFFGPGTRLTVL.

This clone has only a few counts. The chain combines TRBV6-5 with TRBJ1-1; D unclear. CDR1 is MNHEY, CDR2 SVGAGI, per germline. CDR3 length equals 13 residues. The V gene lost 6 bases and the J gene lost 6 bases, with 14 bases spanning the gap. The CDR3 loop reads CASSREFSAEAFF. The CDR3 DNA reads TGTGCCAGCAGCCGGGAATTTTCGGCTGAAGCTTTCTTT.

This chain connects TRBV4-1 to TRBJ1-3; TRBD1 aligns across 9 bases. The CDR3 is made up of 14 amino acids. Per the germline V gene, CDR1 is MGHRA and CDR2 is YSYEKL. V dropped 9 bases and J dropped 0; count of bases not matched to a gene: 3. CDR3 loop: CASRTGASGNTIYF. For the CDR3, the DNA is TGCGCCAGTAGGACAGGGGCCTCTGGAAACACCATATATTTT.

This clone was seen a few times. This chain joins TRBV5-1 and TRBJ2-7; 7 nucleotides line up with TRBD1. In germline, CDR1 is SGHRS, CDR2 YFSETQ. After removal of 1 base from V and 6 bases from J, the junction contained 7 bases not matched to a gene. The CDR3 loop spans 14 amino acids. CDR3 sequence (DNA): TGCGCCAGCAGCTTGTCCCAGGGGGAGATCGAGCAGTACTTC. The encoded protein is CASSLSQGEIEQYF.

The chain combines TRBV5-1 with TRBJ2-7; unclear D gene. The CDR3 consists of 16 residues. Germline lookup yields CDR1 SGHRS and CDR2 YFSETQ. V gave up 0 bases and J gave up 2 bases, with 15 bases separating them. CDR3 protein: CASSLARNRNTYEQYF. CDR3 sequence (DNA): TGCGCCAGCAGCTTGGCCAGGAATAGGAATACCTACGAGCAGTACTTC.

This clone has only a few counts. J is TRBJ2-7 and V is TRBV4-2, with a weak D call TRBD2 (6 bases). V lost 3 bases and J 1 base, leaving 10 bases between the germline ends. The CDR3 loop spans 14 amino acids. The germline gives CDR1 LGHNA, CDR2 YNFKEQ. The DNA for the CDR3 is TGTGCCAGCAGCCAGGGGGGTGGATCCTACGAGCAGTACTTC. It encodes CASSQGGGSYEQYF.

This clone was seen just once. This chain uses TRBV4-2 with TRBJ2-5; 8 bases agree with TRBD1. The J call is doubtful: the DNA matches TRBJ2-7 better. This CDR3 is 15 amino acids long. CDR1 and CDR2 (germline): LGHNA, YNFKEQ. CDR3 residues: CASSHRTGPTYEQYF. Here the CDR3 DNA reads TGTGCCAGCAGCCATCGGACAGGGCCCACCTACGAGCAGTACTTC.

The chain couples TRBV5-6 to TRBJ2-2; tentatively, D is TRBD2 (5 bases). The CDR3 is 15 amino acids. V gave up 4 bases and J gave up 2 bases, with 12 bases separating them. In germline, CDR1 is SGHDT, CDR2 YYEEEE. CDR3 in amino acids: CASSLGSYNTGELFF. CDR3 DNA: TGTGCCAGCAGCCTGGGGAGCTATAACACCGGGGAGCTGTTTTTT.

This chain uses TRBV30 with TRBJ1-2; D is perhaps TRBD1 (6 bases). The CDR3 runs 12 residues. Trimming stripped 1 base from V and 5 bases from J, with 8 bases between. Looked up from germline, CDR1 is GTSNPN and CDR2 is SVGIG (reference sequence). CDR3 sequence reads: CAWSGGGYGYTF. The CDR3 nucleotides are TGTGCCTGGAGTGGAGGGGGTTATGGCTACACCTTC.

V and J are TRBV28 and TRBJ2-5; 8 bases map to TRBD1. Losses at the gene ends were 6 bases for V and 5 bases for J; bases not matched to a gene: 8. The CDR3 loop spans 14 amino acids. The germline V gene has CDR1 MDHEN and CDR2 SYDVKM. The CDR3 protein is CASSKADRVETQYF. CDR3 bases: TGTGCCAGCAGCAAAGCGGACAGGGTTGAGACCCAGTACTTC.

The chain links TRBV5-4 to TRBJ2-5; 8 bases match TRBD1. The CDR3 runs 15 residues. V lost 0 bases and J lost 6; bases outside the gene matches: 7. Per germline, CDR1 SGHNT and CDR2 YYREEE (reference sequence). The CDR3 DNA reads TGTGCCAGCAGCTTGGCTTGGACAGGGAGGCAGACCCAGTACTTC. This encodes CASSLAWTGRQTQYF.

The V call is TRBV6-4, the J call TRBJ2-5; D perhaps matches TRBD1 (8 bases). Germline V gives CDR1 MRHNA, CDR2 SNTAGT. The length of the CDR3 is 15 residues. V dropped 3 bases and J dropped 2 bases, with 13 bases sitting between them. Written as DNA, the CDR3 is TGTGCCAGCAGTGATCAACAGGGGGGGCAAGAGACCCAGTACTTC. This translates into CASSDQQGGQETQYF.

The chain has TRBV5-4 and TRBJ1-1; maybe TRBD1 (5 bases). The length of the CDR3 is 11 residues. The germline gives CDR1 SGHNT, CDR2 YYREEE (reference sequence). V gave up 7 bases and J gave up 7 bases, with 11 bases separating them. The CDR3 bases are TGTGCCAGCTCAAAGGGGATTGAAGCTTTCTTT. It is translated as CASSKGIEAFF. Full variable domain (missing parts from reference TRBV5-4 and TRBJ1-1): ETGVTQSPTHLIKTRGQQVTLRCSSQSGHNTVSWYQQALGQGPQFIFQYYREEENGRGNFPPRFSGLQFPNYSSELNVNALELDDSALYLCASSKGIEAFFGQGTRLTVV.

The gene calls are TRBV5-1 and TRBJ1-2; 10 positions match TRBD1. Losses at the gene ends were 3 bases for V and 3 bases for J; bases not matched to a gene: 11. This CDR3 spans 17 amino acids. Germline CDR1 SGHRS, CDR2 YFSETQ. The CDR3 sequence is CASSSRQGATGDYGYTF. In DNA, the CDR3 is TGCGCCAGCAGCTCCAGACAGGGGGCGACGGGGGACTATGGCTACACCTTC.

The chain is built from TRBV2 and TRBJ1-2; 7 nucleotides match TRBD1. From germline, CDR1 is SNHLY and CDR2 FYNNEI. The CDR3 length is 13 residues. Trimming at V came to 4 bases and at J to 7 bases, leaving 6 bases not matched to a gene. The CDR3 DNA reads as TGTGCCAGCAGTGCGAGCCGGACAGGTGGCTACACCTTC. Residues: CASSASRTGGYTF.

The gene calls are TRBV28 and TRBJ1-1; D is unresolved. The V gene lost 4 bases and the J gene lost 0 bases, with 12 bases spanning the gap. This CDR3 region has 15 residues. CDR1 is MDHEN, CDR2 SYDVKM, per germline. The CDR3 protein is CASSSEQLLNTEAFF. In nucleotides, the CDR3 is TGTGCCAGCAGTTCGGAACAGTTACTGAACACTGAAGCTTTCTTT.

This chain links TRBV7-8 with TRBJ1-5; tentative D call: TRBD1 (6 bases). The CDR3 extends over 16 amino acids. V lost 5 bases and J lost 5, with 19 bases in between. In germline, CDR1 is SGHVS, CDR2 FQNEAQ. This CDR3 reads CASSGLQGPRDQPQHF. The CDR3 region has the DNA TGTGCCAGCAGCGGCCTGCAGGGGCCGCGAGATCAGCCCCAGCATTTT.

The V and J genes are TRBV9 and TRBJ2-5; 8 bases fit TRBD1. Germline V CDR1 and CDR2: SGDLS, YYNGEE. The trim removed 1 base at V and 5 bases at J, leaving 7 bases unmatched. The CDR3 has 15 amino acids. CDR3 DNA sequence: TGTGCCAGCAGCGTAAGGCAGGGGGCGGGGGAGACCCAGTACTTC. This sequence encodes CASSVRQGAGETQYF.

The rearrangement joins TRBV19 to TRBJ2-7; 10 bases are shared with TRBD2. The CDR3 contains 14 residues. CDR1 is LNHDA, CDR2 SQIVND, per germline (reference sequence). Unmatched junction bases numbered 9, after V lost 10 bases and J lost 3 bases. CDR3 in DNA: TGTGCCACCGACCCTAGCGGGGGATTCTACGAGCAGTACTTC. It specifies CATDPSGGFYEQYF. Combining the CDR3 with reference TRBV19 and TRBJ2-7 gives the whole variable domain DGGITQSPKYLFRKEGQNVTLSCEQNLNHDAMYWYRQDPGQGLRLIYYSQIVNDFQKGDIAEGYSVSREKKESFPLTVTSAQKNPTAFYLCATDPSGGFYEQYFGPGTRLTVT.